The 25 T cell receptor beta chains given below trace back to one sample, sequenced in a study of cytomegalovirus exposure and HLA in healthy donors. The primer mix had 60 Vbeta and 13 Jbeta primers. Sequencing was performed with immunoSEQ multiplex PCR; in TCRdb, only in-frame clones are kept and a portion is missing. In the table there are roughly 71,000 clones, approximately 67% of which are singletons. Material: PBMCs. These receptors all come from a man aged 25-40 years in good health and CMV-seronegative.

This clone showed up just a few times. The V gene is TRBV29-1, the J gene TRBJ2-5, with a weak D call TRBD1 (6 bases). V was clipped by 0 bases and J by 3 bases, with 14 bases between them. Germline CDR1 is SQVTM and CDR2 is ANQGSEA. The CDR3 runs to 15 residues. The CDR3 region has the DNA TGCAGCGTTGAAGATTGGGGGCCAAAAGAAGAGACCCAGTACTTC. Its protein product is CSVEDWGPKEETQYF.

This chain links TRBV9 with TRBJ1-6; 10 bases are a match to TRBD1. CDR1 and CDR2 (germline): SGDLS, YYNGEE. V lost 2 bases to trimming and J lost 9 bases; unmatched junction nucleotides: 5. This CDR3 spans 15 amino acids. CDR3: CASSVGGTGVSPLHF. CDR3 sequence (DNA): TGTGCCAGCAGCGTTGGCGGGACAGGGGTTTCACCCCTCCACTTT.

This clone was counted only a few times. V usage is TRBV30 and J usage is TRBJ1-2; unclear D gene. There are 14 residues in the CDR3. Germline V gives CDR1 GTSNPN, CDR2 SVGIG (reference sequence). V was cut by 0 bases and J by 4 bases, with 12 bases left in between. The CDR3 reads CAWSVRRSVYGYTF. The CDR3 bases are TGTGCCTGGAGTGTACGGCGGTCGGTCTATGGCTACACCTTC.

This chain links TRBV7-8 with TRBJ2-2, with 11 bases fitting TRBD2. From germline, CDR1 is SGHVS and CDR2 FQNEAQ. This CDR3 comprises 17 residues. The V and J ends lost 6 bases and 0 bases, in that order; junction bases with no gene match: 6. The CDR3 here is CASRLLAGATNTGELFF. The CDR3 region has the DNA TGTGCCAGCAGGCTACTAGCGGGGGCGACGAACACCGGGGAGCTGTTTTTT.

This clone was observed a single time. CDR3 in amino acids: CSGGQTYEQYF. The CDR3 DNA is TGCAGCGGGGGACAGACCTACGAGCAGTACTTC. The gene calls are TRBV29-1 and TRBJ2-7, with 7 positions matching TRBD1. This CDR3 has 11 amino acids. Germline trimming cut 7 bases from V and 2 bases from J; bases unmatched to any gene: 2. Looked up from germline, CDR1 is SQVTM and CDR2 is ANQGSEA.

The chain recombines TRBV19 with TRBJ1-2; D may be TRBD1 (6 bases). Trimming took off 1 base at V and 4 bases at J, with 28 bases between the two ends. CDR1 and CDR2 (germline): LNHDA, SQIVND (reference sequence). The CDR3 has 20 residues. CDR3 region: CASSIAYHLSGEYLFYGYTF. The CDR3 nucleotides read TGTGCCAGTAGTATAGCATACCATTTATCAGGGGAGTATCTCTTCTATGGCTACACCTTC. Variable domain in full (rest from reference TRBV19 and TRBJ1-2): DGGITQSPKYLFRKEGQNVTLSCEQNLNHDAMYWYRQDPGQGLRLIYYSQIVNDFQKGDIAEGYSVSREKKESFPLTVTSAQKNPTAFYLCASSIAYHLSGEYLFYGYTFGSGTRLTVV.

The rearrangement links TRBV14 to TRBJ1-5; 10 nucleotides agree with TRBD1. With 3 bases clipped from V and 5 bases from J, the junction kept 1 base outside the gene matches. The CDR3 is made up of 14 amino acids. The V gene's germline CDR1 is SGHDN and CDR2 FVKESK. The CDR3 bases are TGTGCCAGCAGCCAGGGGACAGGGGATCAGCCCCAGCATTTT. As protein: CASSQGTGDQPQHF. The full variable domain, completed using reference TRBV14 and TRBJ1-5, is EAGVTQFPSHSVIEKGQTVTLRCDPISGHDNLYWYRRVMGKEIKFLLHFVKESKQDESGMPNNRFLAERTGGTYSTLKVQPAELEDSGVYFCASSQGTGDQPQHFGDGTRLSIL.

The chain couples TRBV5-1 to TRBJ1-5; TRBD1 aligns across 7 bases. The CDR3 is 15 amino acids. With V trimmed by 0 bases and J by 5 bases, 5 bases remained unmatched. Germline V gene lookup returns CDR1 SGHRS and CDR2 YFSETQ. CDR3 nucleotides: TGCGCCAGCAGCTTGGGTCAGGGGGGCTATCAGCCCCAGCATTTT. Translating it yields CASSLGQGGYQPQHF.

This chain joins TRBV19 and TRBJ1-1, with TRBD1 identical over 7 bases. The CDR3 is made up of 14 amino acids. The germline V gene encodes CDR1 LNHDA and CDR2 SQIVND (reference sequence). V lost 4 bases and J lost 5; bases outside the gene matches: 7. As DNA, the CDR3 is TGTGCCAGTAGTACTTGGACAGGTATTACTGAAGCTTTCTTT. Protein product: CASSTWTGITEAFF.

The chain has TRBV5-1 and TRBJ2-3, with 10 bases lining up with TRBD2. CDR1 SGHRS and CDR2 YFSETQ come from the germline V gene. CDR3 length: 15 amino acids. V lost 2 bases to trimming and J lost 2 bases; unmatched junction nucleotides: 2. The CDR3 loop is CASSFSGGATDTQYF. Written as DNA, the CDR3 is TGCGCCAGCAGCTTCAGCGGGGGGGCCACAGATACGCAGTATTTT.

The chain employs TRBV7-2 and TRBJ1-5; D call uncertain. Per germline, CDR1 SGHTA and CDR2 FQGNSA. Deletions cut 4 bases from V and 4 bases from J, with 8 bases between. This CDR3 contains 13 residues. The CDR3 DNA is TGTGCCAGCAGCTACCGACAAAATCAGCCCCAGCATTTT. Translating it yields CASSYRQNQPQHF.

The chain employs TRBV5-1 and TRBJ2-5, with D possibly being TRBD2 (6 bases). Per germline, CDR1 SGHRS and CDR2 YFSETQ. With 7 bases removed from V and 5 bases from J, the gap between germline ends came to 24 bases. The CDR3 runs to 16 residues. CDR3 coding DNA: TGCGCCAGCTCAACCGTAACGGGGCGGGGATGGGAGACCCAGTACTTC. Translation: CASSTVTGRGWETQYF.

This chain connects TRBV2 to TRBJ2-7; TRBD1 aligns across 12 bases. V lost 6 bases, J lost 5 bases, and 8 bases stayed unmatched. From germline, CDR1 is SNHLY and CDR2 FYNNEI. CDR3 size: 15 residues. DNA for the CDR3: TGTGCCAGCAGCTACCAGGGACAGGGGGCCAACGAGCAGTACTTC. This sequence encodes CASSYQGQGANEQYF.

CDR3 nucleotides: TGTGCCAGCAGTTACTCATACAGGGGTGGCACTGAAGCTTTCTTT. Amino acid sequence: CASSYSYRGGTEAFF. The V call is TRBV6-5, the J call TRBJ1-1; 7 bases agree with TRBD1. Germline V gene data show CDR1 as MNHEY and CDR2 as SVGAGI. With V trimmed by 0 bases and J by 4 bases, 5 bases remained unmatched. The CDR3 is made up of 15 amino acids.

This clone was counted a few times. The chain has TRBV7-6 and TRBJ1-5; D gene uncertain. V gave up 2 bases and J gave up 9 bases, with 11 bases separating them. The germline CDR1 and CDR2 sequences are SGHVS and FNYEAQ. The CDR3 covers 13 residues. The CDR3 is CASSLSPLRPQHF. The CDR3 bases are TGTGCCAGCAGCTTATCCCCTCTTAGGCCCCAGCATTTT.

The rearrangement uses TRBV6-5 and TRBJ1-1, with TRBD1 matching over 8 bases. V lost 6 bases, J lost 5 bases, and 8 bases stayed unmatched. The CDR3 extends over 14 amino acids. CDR1 and CDR2 from the germline V gene are MNHEY and SVGAGI. The CDR3, as DNA: TGTGCCAGCAGATCCGGGACAGGTAGAACTGAAGCTTTCTTT. Protein sequence: CASRSGTGRTEAFF.

This chain joins TRBV30 and TRBJ2-7; 9 nucleotides agree with TRBD1. Germline V gives CDR1 GTSNPN, CDR2 SVGIG (reference sequence). The CDR3 length is 14 residues. The trim removed 5 bases at V and 2 bases at J, leaving 7 bases unmatched. CDR3 amino acids: CAWGNRGLTYEQYF. The CDR3 region has the DNA TGTGCCTGGGGAAACAGGGGGCTCACCTACGAGCAGTACTTC.

This chain links TRBV5-4 with TRBJ2-3, with D maybe TRBD2 (6 bases). Germline V gene lookup returns CDR1 SGHNT and CDR2 YYREEE (reference sequence). Trimming pared 3 bases from V and 1 base from J, leaving 15 bases between. The CDR3 has 16 amino acids. In DNA form, the CDR3 reads TGTGCCAGCAGCTCGGGGACTGGAGCCCGCACAGATACGCAGTATTTT. Residues: CASSSGTGARTDTQYF.

The chain carries TRBV11-1 and TRBJ2-1, with a tentative D call TRBD1 (6 bases). Germline CDR1 reads SGHAT; CDR2 reads FQDESV (reference sequence). This CDR3 is built from 15 residues. V lost 3 bases and J lost 2, with 11 bases in between. CDR3 DNA sequence: TGTGCCAGCAGCTTCGGACAGAAAACCTACAATGAGCAGTTCTTC. It specifies CASSFGQKTYNEQFF. The whole variable domain, remainder taken from reference TRBV11-1 and TRBJ2-1, is EAEVAQSPRYKITEKSQAVAFWCDPISGHATLYWYRQILGQGPELLVQFQDESVVDDSQLPKDRFSAERLKGVDSTLKIQPAELGDSAMYLCASSFGQKTYNEQFFGPGTRLTVL.

The V and J genes are TRBV6-5 and TRBJ1-2; tentative D call: TRBD1 (5 bases). The CDR3 extends over 13 amino acids. CDR1 and CDR2 (germline): MNHEY, SVGAGI. V was clipped by 2 bases and J by 4 bases, with 8 bases between them. CDR3 bases: TGTGCCAGCAGTTACAGTAGGGGCTATGGCTACACCTTC. This sequence encodes CASSYSRGYGYTF.

The chain joins TRBV18 to TRBJ2-5, with 8 bases that match TRBD1. Per germline, CDR1 KGHSH and CDR2 LQKENI. V lost 1 base to trimming and J lost 0 bases; unmatched junction nucleotides: 4. This CDR3 region has 16 residues. In DNA form, the CDR3 reads TGTGCCAGCTCACCACAGGACAGGGATAACCAAGAGACCCAGTACTTC. Translated: CASSPQDRDNQETQYF.

This chain uses TRBV6-5 with TRBJ2-5; perhaps TRBD2 as D (5 bases). V was cut by 2 bases and J by 1 base, with 11 bases left in between. This CDR3 is built from 15 residues. CDR1 MNHEY and CDR2 SVGAGI come from the germline V gene. CDR3 protein: CASSYLGRVQETQYF. The CDR3 nucleotides are TGTGCCAGCAGTTACCTCGGGCGGGTCCAAGAGACCCAGTACTTC.

V usage is TRBV19 and J usage is TRBJ2-7; D possibly corresponds to TRBD1 (7 bases). This CDR3 is 15 amino acids long. The V and J ends lost 3 bases and 3 bases respectively, with 15 bases between them. The germline V gene has CDR1 LNHDA and CDR2 SQIVND (reference sequence). The CDR3 DNA reads TGTGCCAGTAGTATCCTCGCGGGACAGATCTACGAGCAGTACTTC. This encodes CASSILAGQIYEQYF. The variable domain in full, with the rest retrieved from reference TRBV19 and TRBJ2-7, is DGGITQSPKYLFRKEGQNVTLSCEQNLNHDAMYWYRQDPGQGLRLIYYSQIVNDFQKGDIAEGYSVSREKKESFPLTVTSAQKNPTAFYLCASSILAGQIYEQYFGPGTRLTVT.

This chain links TRBV18 with TRBJ1-5, with D possibly TRBD1 on 5 matching bases. V was trimmed by 1 base and J by 15 bases, leaving 16 bases between them. Germline V gene sequence: CDR1 KGHSH, CDR2 LQKENI. The CDR3 spans 13 residues. The CDR3 DNA sequence: TGTGCCAGCTCACCACGCCAGGGTCAATCACGGCATTTT. It codes for CASSPRQGQSRHF.

To note about this clone: Other DNA sequences in this specimen translate into the identical CDR3. The V call is TRBV15, the J call TRBJ1-3; D gene uncertain. Per germline, CDR1 LNHNV and CDR2 YYDKDF (reference sequence). This CDR3 has 15 amino acids. V lost 0 bases and J lost 0, with 6 bases in between. This CDR3 reads CATSRDRGSGNTIYF. In DNA form, the CDR3 reads TGTGCCACCAGCAGAGACCGCGGCTCTGGAAACACCATATATTTT.